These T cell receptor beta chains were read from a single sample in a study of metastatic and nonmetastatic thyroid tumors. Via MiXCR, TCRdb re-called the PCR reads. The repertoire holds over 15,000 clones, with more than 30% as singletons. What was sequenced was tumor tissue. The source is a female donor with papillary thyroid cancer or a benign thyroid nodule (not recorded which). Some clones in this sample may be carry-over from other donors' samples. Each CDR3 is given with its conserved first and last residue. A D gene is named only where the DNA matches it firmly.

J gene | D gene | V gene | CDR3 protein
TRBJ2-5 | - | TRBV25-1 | CASSLVGGGETQYF
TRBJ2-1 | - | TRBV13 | CASSLTGTRNEQFF
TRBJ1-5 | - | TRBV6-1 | CASSGRMGPGQPQHF
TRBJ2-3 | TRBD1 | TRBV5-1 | CASSLVDRDADTQYF
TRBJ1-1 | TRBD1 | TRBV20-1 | CSARGSDREWNTEAFF
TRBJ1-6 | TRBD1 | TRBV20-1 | CSAPTGRSPLHF
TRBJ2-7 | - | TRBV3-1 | CASSRTTGGGEQYF
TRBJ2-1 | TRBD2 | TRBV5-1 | CASSFTAGGNEQFF
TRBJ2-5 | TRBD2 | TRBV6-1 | CASTLVAGRETQYF
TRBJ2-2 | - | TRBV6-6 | CASSTMRGRLIGELFF
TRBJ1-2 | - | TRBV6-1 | CASSSQRAYGYTF
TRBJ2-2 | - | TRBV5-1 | CASSPGPGGELFF
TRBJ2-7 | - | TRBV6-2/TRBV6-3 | CASSLRNSGVPTYEQYF
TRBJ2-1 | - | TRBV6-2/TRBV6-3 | CASSYSSGYNEQFF
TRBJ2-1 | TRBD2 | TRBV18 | CASSLAGTVNEQFF
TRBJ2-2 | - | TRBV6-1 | CASSFRDSYTGELFF
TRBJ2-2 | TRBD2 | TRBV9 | CASSLLGGGAGELFF
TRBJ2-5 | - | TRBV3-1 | CASSRSPGPQYF
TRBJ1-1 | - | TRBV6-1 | CASSLWPAGGPGTEAFF
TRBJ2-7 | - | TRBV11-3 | CASSYRDAYEQYF
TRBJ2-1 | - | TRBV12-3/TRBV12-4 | CASSLGRDEQFF
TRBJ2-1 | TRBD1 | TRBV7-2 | CASSLGPDRGLFF